The 18 T cell receptor beta chains given below trace back to one sample, sequenced in a study of blood T cells in healthy people across ages. A second PCR of roughly 7 to 11 cycles used a sample-barcoded 5' primer and a J-beta primer mix. TCRdb re-derived calls from the 5' RACE reads in MiXCR, one entry per CDR3 protein. The sample has 700,000 or so distinct CDR3 sequences; approximately 40% are singletons. The sample consisted of blood. These receptors were taken from a man of 80 years or more in good health.

This clonotype was picked up a small number of times. The J gene is TRBJ1-6, the V gene TRBV4-3; TRBD1 matches at 9 bases. The CDR3 sequence is 18 residues long. The trim removed 0 bases at V and 4 bases at J, leaving 7 bases unmatched. The germline gives CDR1 LGHNA, CDR2 YSLEER. The CDR3 DNA follows: TGCGCCAGCAGCCAAGATTTTAACAGGGGGCTTTATAATTCACCCCTCCACTTT. Translating gives CASSQDFNRGLYNSPLHF.

The chain couples TRBV5-1 to TRBJ2-1; no reliable D call. Per germline, CDR1 SGHRS and CDR2 YFSETQ. The CDR3 is 16 amino acids. The V end was cut by 0 bases, the J end by 0 bases, with 10 bases between. The CDR3 DNA follows: TGCGCCAGCAGCTTGGACGTGTCGAGCTCCTACAATGAGCAGTTCTTC. Translated, it gives CASSLDVSSSYNEQFF.

The V call is TRBV28, the J call TRBJ1-1; D gene ambiguous. The germline V and J ends were trimmed by 8 bases and 1 base, with 11 bases remaining between them. The germline CDR1 and CDR2 sequences are MDHEN and SYDVKM. The length of the CDR3 is 13 residues. The CDR3 protein is CASVGVANTEAFF. The DNA of the CDR3 is TGTGCCAGCGTTGGGGTTGCGAACACTGAAGCTTTCTTT.

The chain carries TRBV9 and TRBJ2-3; 8 nucleotides agree with TRBD1. J lost 2 bases, V lost 3 bases, and 5 bases had no gene match. The CDR3 runs 15 residues. CDR1 SGDLS and CDR2 YYNGEE come from the germline V gene. The CDR3 protein is CASSGTGWATDTQYF. The CDR3 bases are TGTGCCAGCAGCGGGACAGGGTGGGCCACAGATACGCAGTATTTT.

The V and J genes are TRBV12-5 and TRBJ2-7; TRBD2 matches at 10 bases. The V gene end was trimmed by 2 bases and the J gene end by 3 bases; junction bases not matched to a gene: 4. Germline V gives CDR1 LGHNT, CDR2 FRNRAP. The CDR3 runs to 15 residues. CDR3: CASGLLLAGFYEQYF. Written as DNA, the CDR3 is TGTGCTAGTGGTTTGTTACTAGCGGGATTCTACGAGCAGTACTTC.

This clonotype has just a few counts. CDR3: CSARVAGGQSYNEQYF. The CDR3 DNA is TGCAGTGCTAGAGTAGCGGGAGGGCAATCCTACAATGAGCAGTACTTC. The chain has TRBV20-1 and TRBJ2-1, with 11 bases fitting TRBD2. The J call may be in error: the DNA end matches TRBJ2-7 better. The V gene's germline CDR1 is DFQATT and CDR2 SNEGSKA (reference sequence). This CDR3 has 16 residues.

The CDR3: CASSVTGGSQYF. Written as DNA, the CDR3 is TGCGCCAGCAGCGTGACAGGGGGATCGCAGTATTTT. J is TRBJ2-3 and V is TRBV5-1, with 9 bases aligning to TRBD1. The V and J ends lost 4 bases and 10 bases, in that order; junction bases with no gene match: 4. CDR1 is SGHRS, CDR2 YFSETQ, per germline. The CDR3 sequence is 12 residues long.

This clonotype was counted ten times or more. A much larger clone differs from this one at a single base, so this may be a read error. The chain links TRBV4-1 to TRBJ1-2; D gene unclear. Trimming took 1 base from V and 0 from J, leaving 9 bases between them. The CDR3 is 15 amino acids. Germline V gene data show CDR1 as MGHRA and CDR2 as YSYEKL. CDR3: CASSQAVLANYGYTF. CDR3 DNA: TGCGCCAGCAGCCAAGCTGTTCTAGCTAACTATGGCTACACCTTC.

This clonotype has just a few counts. The J gene is TRBJ2-3, the V gene TRBV4-2; 14 bases are a match to TRBD2. CDR3 size: 19 residues. Unmatched junction bases numbered 10, after V lost 0 bases and J lost 5 bases. The V gene's germline CDR1 is LGHNA and CDR2 YNFKEQ. CDR3 protein: CASSQDHPGLAGGLDTQYF. The CDR3 nucleotides are TGTGCCAGCAGCCAAGATCACCCCGGACTAGCGGGGGGTTTAGATACGCAGTATTTT.

A few counts support this clonotype. The genes are TRBV3-1 and TRBJ2-6; the match to TRBD1 covers 8 bases. Germline V lookup: CDR1 LGHDT, CDR2 YNNKEL (reference sequence). The V and J ends lost 5 bases and 0 bases, in that order; junction bases with no gene match: 6. The CDR3 consists of 17 residues. As DNA, the CDR3 is TGTGCCAGCAGCTACTCGGACAGGGCCTCTGGGGCCAACGTCCTGACTTTC. As protein: CASSYSDRASGANVLTF.

This clonotype showed up just a few times. V usage is TRBV5-1 and J usage is TRBJ1-6, with D perhaps matching TRBD1 (6 bases). The CDR3 covers 17 residues. Germline V gene data show CDR1 as SGHRS and CDR2 as YFSETQ. V lost 4 bases and J 0 bases, leaving 14 bases between the germline ends. This CDR3 is CASSGRDTSSYNSPLHF. The CDR3, as DNA: TGCGCCAGCAGCGGCCGGGACACAAGCTCCTATAATTCACCCCTCCACTTT.

To note about this clonotype: This may arise from a read error, as a much more abundant clone is one base away. The genes are TRBV4-2 and TRBJ2-1; 7 bases line up with TRBD2. The J call may be faulty, since TRBJ2-7 better matches the DNA end. Germline CDR1 LGHNA, CDR2 YNFKEQ. The CDR3 length is 16 residues. DNA of the CDR3: TGTGCCAGCAGCCAAGTGGGCGGGAGCTCCTACAATGAGCAGTACTTC. Translating gives CASSQVGGSSYNEQYF.

This clonotype was counted only a few times. V and J are TRBV3-1 and TRBJ1-1; D is undetermined. The V gene's germline CDR1 is LGHDT and CDR2 YNNKEL (reference sequence). With 1 base removed from V and 4 bases from J, the gap between germline ends came to 13 bases. This CDR3 is 15 amino acids long. CDR3 region: CASSQAKGRTTEAFF. CDR3 DNA sequence: TGTGCCAGCAGCCAAGCCAAAGGGAGGACCACTGAAGCTTTCTTT.

V and J are TRBV4-1 and TRBJ1-3, with a possible D match to TRBD1 (5 bases). CDR1 MGHRA and CDR2 YSYEKL come from the germline V gene. V lost 1 base and J 3 bases, leaving 16 bases between the germline ends. CDR3 length equals 17 residues. The CDR3 spells CASSQVPGPVRGNTIYF. For the CDR3, the DNA is TGCGCCAGCAGCCAAGTACCAGGGCCAGTTCGTGGAAACACCATATATTTT.

The chain recombines TRBV14 with TRBJ2-3; possibly TRBD1 or TRBD2 for D (5 bases each). This CDR3 comprises 21 residues. Germline V gives CDR1 SGHDN, CDR2 FVKESK. V lost 2 bases and J lost 2, with 29 bases in between. The CDR3 sequence: CASSQLGTTLGFDRITDTQYF. CDR3 nucleotides: TGTGCCAGCAGCCAACTCGGGACCACCTTAGGGTTTGACAGAATCACAGATACGCAGTATTTT.

This clonotype was detected only a few times. This sequence joins TRBV30 and TRBJ1-2; 12 bases are shared with TRBD1. V lost 5 bases, J lost 4 bases, and 5 bases stayed unmatched. CDR3 size: 14 residues. In germline, CDR1 is GTSNPN, CDR2 SVGIG (reference sequence). As DNA, the CDR3 is TGTGCCTGGTGGGACAGGGGGCGCATCTATGGCTACACCTTC. Encoded protein: CAWWDRGRIYGYTF.

The chain combines TRBV20-1 with TRBJ2-3; 9 bases are a match to TRBD2. The germline V gene encodes CDR1 DFQATT and CDR2 SNEGSKA (reference sequence). This CDR3 comprises 14 residues. The V gene end was trimmed by 4 bases and the J gene end by 2 bases; junction bases not matched to a gene: 4. The CDR3 loop reads CSAIRLADTDTQYF. CDR3 nucleotide sequence: TGCAGTGCTATTCGACTAGCGGACACAGATACGCAGTATTTT.

This clonotype appeared a few times. The J gene is TRBJ2-3, the V gene TRBV4-3; 9 bases are shared with TRBD2. The V and J ends lost 2 bases and 6 bases, in that order; junction bases with no gene match: 3. This CDR3 spans 14 amino acids. CDR1 and CDR2 (germline): LGHNA, YSLEER. The CDR3: CASSQTSGLDTQYF. CDR3 sequence (DNA): TGCGCCAGCAGCCAAACTAGCGGGCTGGATACGCAGTATTTT.